This paragraph reports one T cell receptor beta chain. These data belong to a study of blood T cell repertoires in COVID-19. Study as a whole: Sites in the United States, Italy and Spain provided acute and convalescent COVID-19 samples. Sample material is recorded as cDNA or gDNA derived from T cells, B-cell-depleted T cells, or PBMCs.

Original processing notes: Researchers report that nucleated cell counts were estimated from reference gene primer amplification. Sequencing used immunoSEQ multiplex PCR; TCRdb keeps in-frame clones, though not all of them. That table supplies the V and J calls and clone size; D and trimming were determined from the DNA. The top ten hold 2.3% of the sample, which has 270,000 or so clones, approximately 91% seen once. The sequence was obtained from a woman aged 35 to 49 with acute COVID-19. The sample comprised PBMCs or T cells enriched from blood (not recorded which).

CDR3: CASSNDDRNYGYTF. In DNA form, the CDR3 reads TGCGCCAGCAGCAATGATGACAGAAACTATGGCTACACCTTC. The chain is built from TRBV5-1 and TRBJ1-2, with a weak D call TRBD1 (5 bases). The CDR3 covers 14 residues. Trimming shortened V by 4 bases and J by 2 bases, and 12 bases separated the two germline ends. Germline CDR1 reads SGHRS; CDR2 reads YFSETQ.